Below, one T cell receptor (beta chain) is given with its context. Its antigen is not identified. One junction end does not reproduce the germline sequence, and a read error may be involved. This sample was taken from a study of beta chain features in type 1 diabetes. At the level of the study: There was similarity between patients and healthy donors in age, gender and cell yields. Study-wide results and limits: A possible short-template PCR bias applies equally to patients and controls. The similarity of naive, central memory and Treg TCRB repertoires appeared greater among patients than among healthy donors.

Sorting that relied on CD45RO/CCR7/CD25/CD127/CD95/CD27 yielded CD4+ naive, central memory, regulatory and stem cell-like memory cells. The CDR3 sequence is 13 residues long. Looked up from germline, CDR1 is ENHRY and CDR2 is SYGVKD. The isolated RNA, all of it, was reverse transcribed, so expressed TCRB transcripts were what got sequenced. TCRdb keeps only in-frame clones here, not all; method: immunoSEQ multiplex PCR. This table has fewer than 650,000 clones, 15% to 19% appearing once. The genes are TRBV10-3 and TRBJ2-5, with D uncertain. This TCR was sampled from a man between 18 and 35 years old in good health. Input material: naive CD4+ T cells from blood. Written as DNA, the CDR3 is TGTGCCAGCAGTTACTCGCAGCACGGGACCCAGTACTTC. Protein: CASSYSQHGTQYF.